This T cell receptor beta chain was recovered during a study of OX40 agonist ivuxolimab in advanced cancers. Turning to the overall study: Ivuxolimab was an agonistic, fully human IgG2 monoclonal antibody directed against OX40 (CD134), a costimulatory receptor. The paper reports the monotherapy dose-escalation portion (N = 52 patients) of the phase I ivuxolimab trial. Intravenous ivuxolimab was administered to patients every 2 weeks at six dose levels: 0.01, 0.1, 0.3, 1.5, 3 and 10 mg/kg. In the dose-escalation cohort, 70% to 85% of patients were male, and the mean age was approximately 55 years, with a range of about 23 to 90. Patients were allowed to have had prior anti-PD-1, anti-PD-L1 or anti-CTLA-4 therapy, and around 43% of the dose-escalation patients had been treated with checkpoint inhibitors. Of the roughly 51 patients in dose escalation, about 20 had hepatocellular carcinoma, about 15 had melanoma, 9 had renal cell carcinoma and 9 had head and neck cancer. The point of sequencing TCRbeta in the periphery was to test whether ivuxolimab changed TCR sequence diversity and drove clonal T-cell expansion. Partial responses occurred in three dose-escalation patients, of whom one had hepatocellular carcinoma and two had cutaneous melanoma.

Results the study describes overall, beyond this receptor: At doses of 0.1 to 3.0 mg/kg, clonal expansion of both CD4+ and CD8+ T cells in blood was seen between baseline and week 6. After ivuxolimab, more expanded clones were found on average in CD8+ T cells than in CD4+ T cells. Low levels of normalized T-cell clonal expansion were also shown by some nonresponding patients. The antigen specificity of the clonally expanded peripheral T cells was not determined. In the 0.1-3.0 mg/kg groups, partial responders were among the patients with the lowest normalized peripheral clonal expansion, particularly in CD8+ T cells.

Concerning this clone itself: The clone's antigen remains unknown. Base qualities are not recorded, but no much larger clone differs from it by a single base. Other DNA sequences in the sample encode the same CDR3.

Patients with autoimmune disease history or receiving systemic immunosuppression were excluded from the trial. Peripheral blood for TCR sequencing was collected from all dose cohorts at baseline, on cycle 4 day 1, and on cycle 7 day 1. Samples came from an open-label, multicenter, first-in-human phase I dose-escalation trial of ivuxolimab. Adults with locally advanced or metastatic melanoma, renal cell, hepatocellular, or head and neck squamous cell carcinoma were enrolled in the trial. CD4+ and CD8+ T cells were sorted separately from peripheral blood before TCR sequencing. CDR1 and CDR2, per the germline V gene, are MNHNS and SASEGT. At the junction V is shortened by 7 bases and J by 0 bases, with 8 bases in between. Its CDR3 holds 13 amino acids, cysteine through phenylalanine. Only the CDR3 portion is preserved as DNA: 39 bases, with reading frame beginning at the first base. To sequence the TCRbeta CDR3 region, genomic DNA was isolated from the sorted cells. TCRbeta CDR3 regions were sequenced using the immunoSEQ Assay. Drawn from immuneACCESS, this table holds only the in-frame rearrangements with V and J called that TCRdb kept. Clones are partly lost; checked studies trace under half to an unresolved V gene and leave the rest unexplained. This sample is represented by approximately 70,000 clones; roughly 84% of them were singletons. Around 1.4% of the sample is held by the ten biggest clonotypes.

The origin of this receptor is an adult with an advanced solid tumor such as melanoma, head and neck, liver or kidney cancer. Source: CD4+ or CD8+ T cells sorted from blood, taken in a trial of the OX40 agonist ivuxolimab. The V and J genes are TRBV6-1 and TRBJ2-3, and perhaps TRBD2 as D gene, on 6 matching bases. The nucleotide sequence reads as follows: TGTGCCAGCACTGGGACTAGCACAGATACGCAGTATTTT. Its translation is CASTGTSTDTQYF.